This T cell receptor (beta chain) was sequenced during a study of control samples from healthy donors and cancer patients. The repertoire was sequenced with immunoSEQ multiplex PCR; TCRdb's copy has only in-frame clones and lacks some. Of roughly 120,000 clones listed, roughly 89% are singletons. The CDR3 is 13 residues long. J was trimmed by 6 bases and V by 7 bases; bases with no gene match: 3. The genes are TRBV12-3 or TRBV12-4 and TRBJ1-5, with 10 bases fitting TRBD1. Sequencing was performed on blood. This sequence was found in a man between 25 and 39 years old in good health. The CDR3 DNA follows: TGTGCCAGCACCGGACAGGGGGGTCAGCCCCAGCATTTT. The encoded protein is CASTGQGGQPQHF.